This is a list of T cell receptor beta chains from one sample in a study of blood T cell repertoires in COVID-19. The assay was immunoSEQ multiplex PCR, and TCRdb's table has in-frame clones only and misses some. The repertoire holds roughly 68,000 clones, with around nine tenths as singletons. The sample comprised PBMCs or T cells enriched from blood (not recorded which). These TCRs come from a woman in her forties who had recovered from COVID-19. Both conserved end residues are part of each CDR3. D genes are given only for firm matches. Only part of the rows carry a size: once, few, many, or a class if the clone is expanded.

v_gene: TRBV19; d_gene: .; j_gene: TRBJ2-7; len: 14; abundance: .; CDR3nt: TGTGCCAGTAGTATAGATGGACACCCCTACGAGCAGTACTTC; CDR3aa: CASSIDGHPYEQYF
v_gene: TRBV2; d_gene: TRBD2; j_gene: TRBJ2-5; len: 19; abundance: .; CDR3nt: TGTGCCAGCAGTGACGGGACTAGCGGGGGGTTAACTTTCGACGAGACCCAGTACTTC; CDR3aa: CASSDGTSGGLTFDETQYF
v_gene: TRBV19; d_gene: TRBD1; j_gene: TRBJ1-2; len: 13; abundance: .; CDR3nt: TGTGCCAGTAGAGGACAGGGGAAGGATGGCTACACCTTC; CDR3aa: CASRGQGKDGYTF
v_gene: TRBV15; d_gene: TRBD2; j_gene: TRBJ2-1; len: 16; abundance: .; CDR3nt: TGTGCCACCAGCATTAGAACTAGCGGGGGGTCCAATGAGCAGTTCTTC; CDR3aa: CATSIRTSGGSNEQFF
v_gene: TRBV4-1; d_gene: TRBD2; j_gene: TRBJ2-5; len: 13; abundance: .; CDR3nt: TGCGCCAGCAGCCTGACTAGCTGGGAGACCCAGTACTTC; CDR3aa: CASSLTSWETQYF
v_gene: TRBV5-1; d_gene: TRBD1; j_gene: TRBJ1-2; len: 16; abundance: .; CDR3nt: TGCGCCAGCAGGTCCGGGACAGGGGGCTTAATGGGTGGCTACACCTTC; CDR3aa: CASRSGTGGLMGGYTF
v_gene: TRBV4-2; d_gene: TRBD1; j_gene: TRBJ2-7; len: 17; abundance: .; CDR3nt: TGTGCCAGCAGCCAAGGAGAGGGGACAGGGGGCTACTACGAGCAGTACTTC; CDR3aa: CASSQGEGTGGYYEQYF
v_gene: TRBV9; d_gene: .; j_gene: TRBJ1-1; len: 12; abundance: .; CDR3nt: TGTGCCAGCAGCGTAGTCCCGGGGGTAGCTTTCTTT; CDR3aa: CASSVVPGVAFF
v_gene: TRBV10-3; d_gene: .; j_gene: TRBJ2-3; len: 14; abundance: few; CDR3nt: TGTGCCACGTCGGGAGGACAGAGCACAGATACGCAGTATTTT; CDR3aa: CATSGGQSTDTQYF
v_gene: TRBV18; d_gene: TRBD1; j_gene: TRBJ1-1; len: 14; abundance: .; CDR3nt: TGTGCCAGCTCCCCCGCGACAGGGGTCACTGAAGCTTTCTTT; CDR3aa: CASSPATGVTEAFF
v_gene: TRBV6-1; d_gene: TRBD1; j_gene: TRBJ1-5; len: 15; abundance: .; CDR3nt: TGTGCCAGCAGTGAAGTAGGAGGGGGCGGTCAGCCCCAGCATTTT; CDR3aa: CASSEVGGGGQPQHF
v_gene: TRBV19; d_gene: TRBD2; j_gene: TRBJ2-3; len: 17; abundance: .; CDR3nt: TGTGCCAGTAGTATTGCCATTTCAAGCGGGGGCCCAGATACGCAGTATTTT; CDR3aa: CASSIAISSGGPDTQYF
v_gene: TRBV9; d_gene: TRBD1; j_gene: TRBJ1-6; len: 16; abundance: once; CDR3nt: TGTGCCAGCAGCGTGGCAACAGGGGGCTATAATTCACCCCTCCACTTT; CDR3aa: CASSVATGGYNSPLHF
v_gene: TRBV5-4; d_gene: .; j_gene: TRBJ2-2; len: 13; abundance: once; CDR3nt: TGTGCCAGCAGCTGGGGACTGTCCGGGGAGCTGTTTTTT; CDR3aa: CASSWGLSGELFF
v_gene: TRBV9; d_gene: TRBD1; j_gene: TRBJ2-5; len: 16; abundance: once; CDR3nt: TGTGCCAGCAGCGAACTAAGCAGGGGGCCCCGGGAGACCCAGTACTTC; CDR3aa: CASSELSRGPRETQYF
v_gene: TRBV9; d_gene: .; j_gene: TRBJ1-3; len: 15; abundance: .; CDR3nt: TGTGCCAGCAGCGTAGAAGCGAGCTCTGGAAACACCATATATTTT; CDR3aa: CASSVEASSGNTIYF
v_gene: TRBV5-6; d_gene: TRBD1; j_gene: TRBJ1-1; len: 13; abundance: .; CDR3nt: TGTGCCAGCACGGACAGGGTGAACACTGAAGCTTTCTTT; CDR3aa: CASTDRVNTEAFF
v_gene: TRBV6-5; d_gene: .; j_gene: TRBJ2-2; len: 13; abundance: .; CDR3nt: TGTGCCAGCAGCCCCCAGGCTGTCGGGGAGCTGTTTTTT; CDR3aa: CASSPQAVGELFF
v_gene: TRBV5-4; d_gene: .; j_gene: TRBJ2-3; len: 16; abundance: once; CDR3nt: TGTGCCAGCAGCTCAGAGGGGGGGCCCAGCACAGATACGCAGTATTTT; CDR3aa: CASSSEGGPSTDTQYF
v_gene: TRBV3-1/TRBV3-2; d_gene: .; j_gene: TRBJ2-7; len: 12; abundance: .; CDR3nt: TGTGCCAGCAGCCAAGGTTGGACACTCCTGTACTTC; CDR3aa: CASSQGWTLLYF
v_gene: TRBV5-1; d_gene: TRBD1; j_gene: TRBJ2-5; len: 17; abundance: .; CDR3nt: TGCGCCAGCAGCGGCCCGACCGGGACAGATCCCCAAGAGACCCAGTACTTC; CDR3aa: CASSGPTGTDPQETQYF
v_gene: TRBV7-8; d_gene: .; j_gene: TRBJ2-1; len: 16; abundance: .; CDR3nt: TGTGCCAGCAGCCCGAGGGACATTCGCTCCTACAATGAGCAGTTCTTC; CDR3aa: CASSPRDIRSYNEQFF
v_gene: TRBV5-8; d_gene: TRBD1; j_gene: TRBJ1-5; len: 15; abundance: .; CDR3nt: TGTGCCAGCAGCAACGGACAGGGGTGGAATCAGCCCCAGCATTTT; CDR3aa: CASSNGQGWNQPQHF
v_gene: TRBV9; d_gene: .; j_gene: TRBJ1-2; len: 13; abundance: .; CDR3nt: TGTGCCAGCAGTCCCGACTTAGCGGGGGGCTACACCTTC; CDR3aa: CASSPDLAGGYTF
v_gene: TRBV10-3; d_gene: .; j_gene: TRBJ1-2; len: 16; abundance: once; CDR3nt: TGTGCCATCAGTGAGTCGAAAAAGTTACTCCCCTATGGCTACACCTTC; CDR3aa: CAISESKKLLPYGYTF
v_gene: TRBV27; d_gene: TRBD1; j_gene: TRBJ2-7; len: 14; abundance: .; CDR3nt: TGTGCCAGCAGTTTAGGACAGGGGGCCTACGAGCAGTACTTC; CDR3aa: CASSLGQGAYEQYF
v_gene: TRBV10-2; d_gene: TRBD2; j_gene: TRBJ2-7; len: 15; abundance: few; CDR3nt: TGCGCCAGCAGTGAGCCCGGGACTAGCGGTTACGAGCAGTACTTC; CDR3aa: CASSEPGTSGYEQYF
v_gene: TRBV6-5; d_gene: .; j_gene: TRBJ2-5; len: 12; abundance: .; CDR3nt: TGTGCCAGCAGCGCGGGGTATGAGACCCAGTACTTC; CDR3aa: CASSAGYETQYF
v_gene: TRBV5-4; d_gene: TRBD2; j_gene: TRBJ2-7; len: 17; abundance: .; CDR3nt: TGTGCCAGCAGCCACCCTCGAGGACTAGCGGGGGTGGTCGAGCAGTACTTC; CDR3aa: CASSHPRGLAGVVEQYF
v_gene: TRBV5-1; d_gene: .; j_gene: TRBJ2-3; len: 14; abundance: .; CDR3nt: TGCGCCAGCAGCTTGACATTCTTCACAGATACGCAGTATTTT; CDR3aa: CASSLTFFTDTQYF
v_gene: TRBV19; d_gene: .; j_gene: TRBJ1-1; len: 13; abundance: .; CDR3nt: TGTGCCACCTCAGGGATCAGCGACACTGAAGCTTTCTTT; CDR3aa: CATSGISDTEAFF
v_gene: TRBV5-1; d_gene: .; j_gene: TRBJ1-3; len: 15; abundance: .; CDR3nt: TGCGCCAGCAGCTACGACATCTCCTCTGGAAACACCATATATTTT; CDR3aa: CASSYDISSGNTIYF
v_gene: TRBV2; d_gene: TRBD1; j_gene: TRBJ1-2; len: 16; abundance: .; CDR3nt: TGTGCCAGCAGTGCCTCCGGGACAGGGCTACAATATGGCTACACCTTC; CDR3aa: CASSASGTGLQYGYTF
v_gene: TRBV24-1; d_gene: TRBD2; j_gene: TRBJ2-1; len: 16; abundance: .; CDR3nt: TGTGCCACCAGTGAGAGCGGGGCGCTCTCCTACAATGAGCAGTTCTTC; CDR3aa: CATSESGALSYNEQFF
v_gene: TRBV6-5; d_gene: TRBD1; j_gene: TRBJ1-5; len: 13; abundance: .; CDR3nt: TGTGCCAGCAGACCCGACAGGGTTCAGCCCCAGCATTTT; CDR3aa: CASRPDRVQPQHF
v_gene: TRBV6-5; d_gene: .; j_gene: TRBJ2-3; len: 14; abundance: .; CDR3nt: TGTGCCAGCAGAAAGCCTCAAGTTACAGATACGCAGTATTTT; CDR3aa: CASRKPQVTDTQYF
v_gene: TRBV27; d_gene: .; j_gene: TRBJ1-1; len: 16; abundance: .; CDR3nt: TGTGCCAGCAGTTGGAGTTCGGCACTCGTGAACACTGAAGCTTTCTTT; CDR3aa: CASSWSSALVNTEAFF
v_gene: TRBV6-2/TRBV6-3; d_gene: .; j_gene: TRBJ1-2; len: 12; abundance: .; CDR3nt: TGTGCCAGCAGTCACAACCCAGGGGGCTACACCTTC; CDR3aa: CASSHNPGGYTF
v_gene: TRBV2; d_gene: .; j_gene: TRBJ1-1; len: 16; abundance: .; CDR3nt: TGTGCCAGCAGTGAAGAACGGGGGGCGATGACGACTGAAGCTTTCTTT; CDR3aa: CASSEERGAMTTEAFF
v_gene: TRBV7-9; d_gene: .; j_gene: TRBJ2-3; len: 15; abundance: .; CDR3nt: TGTGCCAGCAGCCGGACATTCGAGGTCACAGATACGCAGTATTTT; CDR3aa: CASSRTFEVTDTQYF
v_gene: TRBV10-3; d_gene: TRBD2; j_gene: TRBJ2-7; len: 14; abundance: .; CDR3nt: TGTGCCATCAGTATTAGCGGGGGGGAGTACGAGCAGTACTTC; CDR3aa: CAISISGGEYEQYF
v_gene: TRBV7-8; d_gene: .; j_gene: TRBJ1-4; len: 14; abundance: .; CDR3nt: TGTGCCAGCAGCTTAGCCGTTTTTAATGAAAAACTGTTTTTT; CDR3aa: CASSLAVFNEKLFF
v_gene: TRBV19; d_gene: TRBD1; j_gene: TRBJ1-1; len: 12; abundance: .; CDR3nt: TGTGCCAGTGATACAGGGGCCACTGAAGCTTTCTTT; CDR3aa: CASDTGATEAFF
v_gene: TRBV7-8; d_gene: TRBD2; j_gene: TRBJ2-1; len: 17; abundance: .; CDR3nt: TGTGCCAGCAGCCAAGGACTAGCGGGGGGGCCTTACAATGAGCAGTTCTTC; CDR3aa: CASSQGLAGGPYNEQFF
v_gene: TRBV19; d_gene: .; j_gene: TRBJ1-1; len: 15; abundance: few; CDR3nt: TGTGCCAGTAGTATAGAAAACAACCCGAACACTGAAGCTTTCTTT; CDR3aa: CASSIENNPNTEAFF
v_gene: TRBV27; d_gene: .; j_gene: TRBJ1-1; len: 21; abundance: .; CDR3nt: TGTGCCAGCAGCTGGGAACCGCCGGGACACACCGTTGGGGGCCTGAACACTGAAGCTTTCTTT; CDR3aa: CASSWEPPGHTVGGLNTEAFF
v_gene: TRBV5-1; d_gene: TRBD1; j_gene: TRBJ1-1; len: 13; abundance: .; CDR3nt: TGCGCCAGCAGCACGACGGACAGGAACGAAGCTTTCTTT; CDR3aa: CASSTTDRNEAFF
v_gene: TRBV5-6; d_gene: TRBD1; j_gene: TRBJ1-1; len: 16; abundance: once; CDR3nt: TGTGCCAGCAGCTTGATACGGACAGGGTGGTCCACTGAAGCTTTCTTT; CDR3aa: CASSLIRTGWSTEAFF
v_gene: TRBV6-5; d_gene: TRBD2; j_gene: TRBJ2-5; len: 15; abundance: .; CDR3nt: TGTGCCAGCCGGGGACTAGCGGGGGGGCCGGAGACCCAGTACTTC; CDR3aa: CASRGLAGGPETQYF
v_gene: TRBV29-1; d_gene: .; j_gene: TRBJ1-3; len: 14; abundance: .; CDR3nt: TGCAGCGCATACTACAAGAGCTCTGGAAACACCATATATTTT; CDR3aa: CSAYYKSSGNTIYF
v_gene: TRBV11-3; d_gene: TRBD1; j_gene: TRBJ1-4; len: 14; abundance: once; CDR3nt: TGTGCCAGCAGCTTTGGACAGGAGGGTGAAAAACTGTTTTTT; CDR3aa: CASSFGQEGEKLFF
v_gene: TRBV6-5; d_gene: .; j_gene: TRBJ1-3; len: 13; abundance: once; CDR3nt: TGTGCCAGCAGTTCATTCTCTGGAAACACCATATATTTT; CDR3aa: CASSSFSGNTIYF
v_gene: TRBV5-4; d_gene: .; j_gene: TRBJ2-7; len: 14; abundance: .; CDR3nt: TGTGCCAGCAGCTCAACCTCCACAGGGAACGAGCAGTACTTC; CDR3aa: CASSSTSTGNEQYF
v_gene: TRBV19; d_gene: .; j_gene: TRBJ1-5; len: 15; abundance: .; CDR3nt: TGTGCCAGTAGTAGGCCACGCGGGAGCAATCAGCCCCAGCATTTT; CDR3aa: CASSRPRGSNQPQHF
v_gene: TRBV4-1; d_gene: .; j_gene: TRBJ1-1; len: 15; abundance: .; CDR3nt: TGCGCCAGCAGCCAAGATGGGGCTGGGAACACTGAAGCTTTCTTT; CDR3aa: CASSQDGAGNTEAFF